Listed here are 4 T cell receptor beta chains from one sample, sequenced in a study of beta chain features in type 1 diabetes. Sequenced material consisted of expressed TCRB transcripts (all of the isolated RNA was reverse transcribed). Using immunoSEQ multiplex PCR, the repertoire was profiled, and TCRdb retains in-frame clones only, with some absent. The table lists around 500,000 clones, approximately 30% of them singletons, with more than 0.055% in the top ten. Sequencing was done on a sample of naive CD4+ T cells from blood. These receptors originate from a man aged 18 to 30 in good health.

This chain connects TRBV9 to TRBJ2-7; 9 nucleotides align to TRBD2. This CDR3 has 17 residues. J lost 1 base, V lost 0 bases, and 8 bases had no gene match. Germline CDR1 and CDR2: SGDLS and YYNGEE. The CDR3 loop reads CASSVESSGTGSYEQYF. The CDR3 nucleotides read TGTGCCAGCAGCGTAGAGTCTAGCGGGACCGGATCCTACGAGCAGTACTTC.

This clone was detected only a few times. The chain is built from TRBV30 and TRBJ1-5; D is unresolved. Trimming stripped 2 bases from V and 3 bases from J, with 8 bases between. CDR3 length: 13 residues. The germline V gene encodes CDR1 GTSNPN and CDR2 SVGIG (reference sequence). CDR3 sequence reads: CAWSIHPNQPQHF. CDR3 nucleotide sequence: TGTGCCTGGAGTATACACCCCAATCAGCCCCAGCATTTT.

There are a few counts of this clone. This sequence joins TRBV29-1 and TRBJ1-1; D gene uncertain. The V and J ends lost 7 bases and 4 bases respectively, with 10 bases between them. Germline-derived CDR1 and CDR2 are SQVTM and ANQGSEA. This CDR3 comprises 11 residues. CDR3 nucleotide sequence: TGCAGCGCGCGTATGTCCACTGAAGCTTTCTTT. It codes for CSARMSTEAFF.

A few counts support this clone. CDR3 nucleotides: TGCAGCTGGTATGGGAGCACAGATACGCAGTATTTT. This sequence encodes CSWYGSTDTQYF. The rearrangement uses TRBV29-1 and TRBJ2-3; D is unresolved. V lost 8 bases and J lost 0, with 9 bases in between. There are 12 residues in the CDR3. Germline V gene sequence: CDR1 SQVTM, CDR2 ANQGSEA.